The source of this T cell receptor (beta chain) is a study of molecular identifiers for immune sequencing clone quantification. Study background: Five portions were made in replicates from RNA of roughly 20,000 or 100,000 naive CD8 cells, and four underwent sequencing. The study's findings and limits: Among effectors, clones above 20 RNA copies held over 97% of molecules; among naive cells, under 1%.

Comment on this clonotype: Its antigen is undetermined.

Generation of bulk TCR libraries relied on previously described methods and listed TCR primers. From the PCR reads, TCRdb called clonotypes with MiXCR, one entry per CDR3 protein. This table holds around 460,000 distinct CDR3 sequences, over 20% found once. CD8+CD4-CCR7+CD45RA+ sorting gave the naive CD8 T cells. The TCR was taken from a human donor in good health. Some libraries in this study had Jurkat cell RNA spiked in. Sequenced: naive CD8+ T cells from blood, with Jurkat cell RNA spiked in. Subset meaning: FACS-sorted CD8+CD4-CCR7+CD45RA+ naive T cells.

The CDR3: CASSPPLALAYEQYF. CDR3 DNA sequence: TGTGCCAGCTCACCGCCGTTGGCCTTAGCCTACGAGCAGTACTTC. The chain links TRBV18 to TRBJ2-7, with D unclear. The germline V gene has CDR1 KGHSH and CDR2 LQKENI. This CDR3 has 15 residues. V lost 3 bases and J lost 2, with 14 bases in between.